This T cell receptor beta chain stems from a study of tumor-infiltrating lymphocytes in primary liver carcinoma (dated by TCRdb to about 2017). General notes on the study: The five patients, three men and two women aged 30 to 69 years, had hepatocellular carcinoma (four) or combined HCC and intrahepatic cholangiocarcinoma (one). Tumors of the five patients were stage T1-T3 N0M0 with maximum diameters of about 4 to 10 cm. For each liver tumor, the study sampled five regions along with adjacent normal tissue and blood, and applied TCRbeta repertoire sequencing, expression microarrays and whole-exome sequencing. Repertoires from technical replicates were highly reproducible, with mean shared-clone rates about 0.9 and correlation coefficients above 0.95. Each sample produced roughly 3.65 to 7.13 million productive TCRbeta reads, and read depth showed no significant difference between tissue types. A total of roughly 35 specimens from 5 patients, comprising some 25 tumor regions, 5 adjacent noncancerous liver tissues and 5 peripheral blood samples, were covered by TCRbeta repertoire sequencing. Overall results and qualifications from the work: The study included only a few patients, and the authors note findings should be validated in a larger study. The top 250 clones accounted for a significantly greater share of the repertoire in tumors than in blood (p = 0.039). Bulk unsorted samples precluded comparing CD4+ and CD8+ T cell repertoires. Repertoire overlap was found to be higher between tumor regions (mean roughly 36%) than between tumor-adjacent (approximately 17%) or tumor-blood (around 15%) pairs, consistent with antigen-driven expansion. Only the TCR beta chain was sequenced, which likely underestimates true repertoire diversity because unpaired alpha chains were not captured.

As for this clonotype: No antigen is known for it. Base-call qualities are not available, and no considerably larger clone is one nucleotide away.

The CDR3 covers 16 residues, taking in both the cysteine and the phenylalanine. Only CDR3 DNA is held: 48 bases, read in frame from base 1. CDR1 and CDR2 (SGHAT, FQNNGV) derive from the germline V gene. Without any cell sorting, total RNA and DNA were co-extracted from about 20-30 mg of bulk tissue using the AllPrep DNA/RNA mini kit. Between late 2015 and March 2016, a handful of patients in China with histopathologically diagnosed primary liver carcinoma had surgical resection. Patients had chronic HBV infection and were treatment-naive at sampling. Fresh tumor and adjacent tissue pieces were bisected, with one half stored in RNAlater at -80 degrees C and the other half sent for histology. TCRbeta-specific cDNA was reverse-transcribed from approximately 500 ng total RNA using a constant-region primer and ProtoScript II reverse transcriptase. Construction of the TCRbeta libraries relied on three nested rounds of multiplex PCR, following a slightly modified ARM-PCR procedure. Each of the first two PCR rounds ran for about 10 cycles using multiplex TRBV1-TRBV30 forward primers together with a Cbeta reverse primer. Sample barcodes and Illumina adapters were added in a final 25-cycle PCR with Deep VentR polymerase. Before sequencing, amplicons between 200 and 500 bp were purified from gel using a QIAquick gel extraction kit. TCRbeta amplicons were sequenced on an Illumina HiSeq 2500 with 250-bp paired-end reads. The original methods were these. To recover full CDR3 sequences, reads were quality-trimmed using Trimmomatic v0.33 and paired reads were then merged using FLASH v1.2.11. MiGEC v1.2.1b assigned V, D and J germline segments to the rearranged TCRbeta sequences. Clonotype statistics and Shannon-Wiener diversity indices were computed with VDJtools v1.0.0. To reduce sampling bias, subsequent analyses other than the diversity analysis used only the 250 most abundant clonotypes in each sample. The public sequencing data were trimmed at Q25 with fastp and processed into clonotypes with MiXCR by TCRdb, which kept only in-frame beta chains. A single entry per CDR3 protein holds the most common genes and DNA from its merged rows. The V and J calls were determined by TCRdb, not by the authors. The sample yields roughly 86,000 distinct CDR3 sequences; approximately 68% were counted once. The ten largest clonotypes hold around 27% of the sample.

The TCR was taken from a middle-aged man with primary liver carcinoma and hepatitis B virus infection. The chain joins TRBV11-2 to TRBJ2-3, with a weak D call of TRBD2 (7 bases match). Material: tumor-adjacent normal liver tissue. The CDR3 amino acid sequence is: CVRSPPGGRDTDTQYF. The DNA is as follows: TGTGTCAGGAGCCCGCCGGGGGGCAGGGACACAGATACGCAGTATTTT.